A selection of T cell receptor beta chains follows, all from one sample in a study of ipilimumab plus nivolumab after autologous stem cell transplantation. The assay was immunoSEQ multiplex PCR, and TCRdb's table has in-frame clones only and misses some. Of 15,000 to 20,000 clones detected, roughly four fifths appear once; the ten largest clones hold around 20%. This specimen consisted of PBMCs, obtained in a trial of ipilimumab plus nivolumab as post-transplant consolidation. The receptors were sampled from a male donor with diffuse large B-cell lymphoma. Each CDR3 is given with its conserved first and last residue. D genes are given only for firm matches. Size tells how often a clone was seen (once, few, many) or the class of an expanded clone, and some rows leave it out.

abundance: few; v_gene: TRBV29-1; j_gene: TRBJ1-1; d_gene: -; CDR3nt: TGCACCGCAGGCCCCGAAGGAGGCACTGAAGCTTTCTTT; CDR3aa: CTAGPEGGTEAFF
abundance: few; v_gene: TRBV5-1; j_gene: TRBJ1-2; d_gene: -; CDR3nt: TGCGCCAGCAGCTTGCCATCGGGACAATTAGATTTTAACTATGGCTACACCTTC; CDR3aa: CASSLPSGQLDFNYGYTF
abundance: medium-sized; v_gene: TRBV2; j_gene: TRBJ1-1; d_gene: -; CDR3nt: TGTGCCAGCAGAGAAGTTGGGGGGACTGAAGCTTTCTTT; CDR3aa: CASREVGGTEAFF
abundance: -; v_gene: TRBV6-6; j_gene: TRBJ2-7; d_gene: TRBD1; CDR3nt: TGTGCCAGCACAAAAGACAGGGACTACGAGCAGTACTTC; CDR3aa: CASTKDRDYEQYF
abundance: -; v_gene: TRBV18; j_gene: TRBJ1-1; d_gene: -; CDR3nt: TGTGCCAGCTCACCCTCATCGGGGACTGGTGCTTTCTTT; CDR3aa: CASSPSSGTGAFF
abundance: -; v_gene: TRBV5-1; j_gene: TRBJ2-3; d_gene: -; CDR3nt: TGCGCCAGCAGCTTGGGTGCGGAAACAGATACGCAGTATTTT; CDR3aa: CASSLGAETDTQYF
abundance: -; v_gene: TRBV6-1; j_gene: TRBJ2-2; d_gene: -; CDR3nt: TGTGCCAGCACCAGCCAAATAAACACCGGGGAGCTGTTTTTT; CDR3aa: CASTSQINTGELFF
abundance: -; v_gene: TRBV29-1; j_gene: TRBJ1-4; d_gene: TRBD1; CDR3nt: TGCAGCGCCCGGGACAGAAGAAATGAAAAACTGTTTTTT; CDR3aa: CSARDRRNEKLFF
abundance: -; v_gene: TRBV9; j_gene: TRBJ2-1; d_gene: TRBD2; CDR3nt: TGTGCCAGCAGCGTTTCCGGGACTAGCTCCTACAATGAGCAGTTCTTC; CDR3aa: CASSVSGTSSYNEQFF
abundance: -; v_gene: TRBV7-9; j_gene: TRBJ2-7; d_gene: -; CDR3nt: TGTGCCAGCAGCTTAAACGGGTGGGAGCAGTACTTC; CDR3aa: CASSLNGWEQYF
abundance: -; v_gene: TRBV7-2; j_gene: TRBJ2-5; d_gene: -; CDR3nt: TGTGCCAGCAGCGCCCTCTCGCGGGGGCGGGAGACCCAGTACTTC; CDR3aa: CASSALSRGRETQYF
abundance: -; v_gene: TRBV5-1; j_gene: TRBJ2-3; d_gene: TRBD2; CDR3nt: TGCGCCAGCAGCTTTGAGGGGACTAGCGACACTAGCACAGATACGCAGTATTTT; CDR3aa: CASSFEGTSDTSTDTQYF
abundance: -; v_gene: TRBV7-8; j_gene: TRBJ2-5; d_gene: -; CDR3nt: TGTGCCAGCAAAGGGGGATCGGGGACCCAGTACTTC; CDR3aa: CASKGGSGTQYF
abundance: few; v_gene: TRBV10-3; j_gene: TRBJ1-1; d_gene: TRBD1; CDR3nt: TGTGCCATCGGACAGGGGGGTGATGAAGCTTTCTTT; CDR3aa: CAIGQGGDEAFF
abundance: -; v_gene: TRBV5-4; j_gene: TRBJ2-3; d_gene: -; CDR3nt: TGTGCCAGCAACTTGAGCCAGGGAAGAGATACGCAGTATTTT; CDR3aa: CASNLSQGRDTQYF
abundance: -; v_gene: TRBV5-4; j_gene: TRBJ1-2; d_gene: -; CDR3nt: TGTGCCAGCAGCTTGAGGGGGAACTATGGCTACACCTTT; CDR3aa: CASSLRGNYGYTF
abundance: -; v_gene: TRBV27; j_gene: TRBJ1-2; d_gene: -; CDR3nt: TGTGCCAGCAGATGGGGGGGCGGCTATGGCTACACCTTC; CDR3aa: CASRWGGGYGYTF